The T cell receptor (beta chain) described here comes from a study of CD8+ T cells in alopecia areata. The treatment here: oral pan-JAK inhibitor, 5-10 mg twice daily. The CDR3 runs to 15 residues. Germline V gene data show CDR1 as SQVTM and CDR2 as ANQGSEA. Between the trimmed V and J ends, which lost 5 bases and 7 bases, there was a span of 21 bases. Sequencing templates came from extracted RNA that was reverse transcribed into cDNA. The repertoire was sequenced with immunoSEQ multiplex PCR; TCRdb's copy has only in-frame clones and lacks some. Found here are about 100,000 clones, around 44% of them singletons; the top ten hold less than 20%. Study observations and caveats: Among the top 100, expanded CD8+ clones were significantly decreased by tofacitinib, as was scalp clonality. Normal scalp showed lower clonality than lesional scalp, especially alopecia totalis/universalis.

This clone appeared a few times. What it recognizes is unknown. Sequencing was performed on CD8+ T cells sorted from blood, taken at week 24, from a patient treated with tofacitinib. The receptor was derived from a human donor with alopecia areata. The rearrangement links TRBV29-1 to TRBJ2-1; tentative D call: TRBD2 (6 bases). The CDR3 loop is CSVTPPGAARNEQFF. CDR3 DNA: TGCAGCGTTACCCCCCCGGGAGCCGCTAGGAATGAGCAGTTCTTC.